This T cell receptor (beta chain) was recovered during a study of pediatric ulcerative colitis. Study context: Ulcerative colitis patients had pancolitis or left-sided colitis, with confirming histology.

Study-level results: Total lymphocyte DNA, not sorted subsets, was the template.

Assay: immunoSEQ multiplex PCR; the TCRdb copy retains only in-frame clones and omits some. The table shows 55,000 to 80,000 clones, with around 80% occurring only once. Worth noting for this clone: Its matching antigen is unknown.

Germline CDR1 is KGHSH and CDR2 is LQKENI. The length of the CDR3 is 19 residues. Trimming pared 0 bases from V and 3 bases from J, leaving 23 bases between. At colonoscopy, a blood sample was also collected. The sequence was obtained from a boy aged 10-17 years with moderate ulcerative colitis. V and J are TRBV18 and TRBJ2-5; possibly TRBD2 for D (5 bases). Sequencing used blood. The CDR3 loop is CASSPPGMGSWRAEETQYF. CDR3 DNA sequence: TGTGCCAGCTCACCACCTGGAATGGGATCCTGGAGAGCGGAAGAGACCCAGTACTTC.